These 23 T cell receptor beta chains originate from one sample sequenced in a study of Graves' ophthalmopathy and Graves' hyperthyroidism. Scientists amplified the TCR beta CDR3 regions from RNA transcripts. Investigators did first-round RT-PCR with HTBI primers, then second-round multiplex PCR. TCRdb reanalysed the multiplex PCR reads using MiXCR and keeps one entry per CDR3 protein. The sample shows hundreds of thousands of distinct CDR3 sequences, more than 40% of them seen only once. What was sequenced was peripheral blood. These receptors came from an adult man with Graves' ophthalmopathy.

The sample holds many counts of this clonotype. The junction departs from germline at one end; a sequencing error may be responsible. The chain carries TRBV5-1 and TRBJ2-7; D not certain. CDR3 length: 13 residues. Germline assignment: CDR1 SGHRS and CDR2 YFSETQ. DNA for the CDR3: TGTGCCAGCAGCTCCTCGGGTGTGGACGAGCAGTACTTC. Translating gives CASSSSGVDEQYF.

The rearrangement joins TRBV15 to TRBJ1-1; no clear D gene. V was shortened by 0 bases and J by 11 bases, with 16 bases between the two germline ends. Germline values: CDR1 LNHNV, CDR2 YYDKDF (reference sequence). The CDR3 sequence is 14 residues long. CDR3: CATSRDLLSAGAFF. CDR3 nucleotides: TGTGCCACCAGCAGAGATTTGCTATCCGCGGGGGCTTTCTTT.

V and J are TRBV7-8 and TRBJ1-2; D gene uncertain. The germline V gene has CDR1 SGHVS and CDR2 FQNEAQ. Deletions cut 5 bases from V and 10 bases from J, with 14 bases between. The length of the CDR3 is 12 residues. DNA for the CDR3: TGTGCCAGCAGCAAGCAGACGGGGTTCTACACCTTC. Amino acid sequence: CASSKQTGFYTF.

The DNA of the CDR3 is TGTGCCATCAGTTACGGCGTGGTCGCCAAAGAGACCCAGTACTTC. Protein: CAISYGVVAKETQYF. V and J are TRBV10-3 and TRBJ2-5, with unresolved D. Looked up from germline, CDR1 is ENHRY and CDR2 is SYGVKD. V lost 5 bases and J 3 bases, leaving 16 bases between the germline ends. CDR3 size: 15 residues.

The sample holds many counts of this clonotype. The chain has TRBV19 and TRBJ1-5; tentative D call: TRBD1 (6 bases). The CDR3 is 12 residues long. Germline V gene sequence: CDR1 LNHDA, CDR2 SQIVND (reference sequence). Deletions cut 8 bases from V and 6 bases from J, with 11 bases between. CDR3 sequence (DNA): TGTGCCAGTGGGCAGGGGCCTCAGCCCCAGCATTTT. This translates into CASGQGPQPQHF.

V gene TRBV20-1 combines with J gene TRBJ1-3, with D unresolved. The V and J ends lost 4 bases and 7 bases respectively, with 14 bases between them. The CDR3 extends over 13 amino acids. In germline, CDR1 is DFQATT, CDR2 SNEGSKA (reference sequence). The CDR3 loop is CSAKPGLRNTIYF. DNA for the CDR3: TGCAGTGCTAAACCGGGTCTGCGGAACACCATATATTTT.

This clonotype has more than one count but fewer than ten. The chain combines TRBV6-5 with TRBJ1-6; D may be TRBD1 (6 bases). The CDR3 totals 14 residues. V dropped 7 bases and J dropped 4 bases, with 11 bases sitting between them. Looked up from germline, CDR1 is MNHEY and CDR2 is SVGAGI. CDR3 sequence: CASTGGYYNSPLHF. The CDR3 coding sequence is TGTGCCAGCACTGGGGGCTATTATAATTCACCCCTCCACTTT.

About this clonotype: The CDR3 ends on some other residue instead of the conserved phenylalanine or tryptophan, so this is likely a read error. V gene TRBV5-1 combines with J gene TRBJ2-7; D is perhaps TRBD1 (5 bases). V was cut by 3 bases and J by 5 bases, with 9 bases left in between. The CDR3 is 12 amino acids. Germline loops: CDR1 SGHRS, CDR2 YFSETQ. Here the CDR3 DNA reads TGCGCCAGCAGCTCAGACAGCCACGAGCAGTACTGC. Its protein product is CASSSDSHEQYC.

V usage is TRBV4-2 and J usage is TRBJ1-4; D remains unclear. CDR3 length: 14 amino acids. V lost 4 bases to trimming and J lost 6 bases, with 12 bases between them. CDR1 LGHNA and CDR2 YNFKEQ come from the germline V gene. CDR3 in DNA: TGTGCCAGCAGCCGTGCCGTCTTGGATGAAAAACTGTTTTTT. This codes for CASSRAVLDEKLFF.

Points on this clonotype: Just one base apart from a much larger clone, this may be a read error. This rearrangement joins TRBV7-7 to TRBJ2-7, with D unresolved. V was pared by 7 bases and J by 5 bases, with 15 bases between. CDR1 and CDR2 (germline): SSHAT, FNYEAQ (reference sequence). The CDR3 is 13 amino acids. CDR3 sequence: CASNFNSADEQYF. In nucleotides, the CDR3 is TGTGCCAGCAATTTCAACTCGGCGGACGAGCAGTACTTC.

The rearrangement links TRBV19 to TRBJ2-7, with D tentatively TRBD2 (6 bases). The J call may be wrong; the DNA end is better matched by TRBJ2-1. The CDR3 runs 16 residues. Per germline, CDR1 LNHDA and CDR2 SQIVND (reference sequence). The CDR3 region has the DNA TGTGCCAGTAGTGCGGGGAGTTGGACCTCCTACAATGAGCAGTTCTTC. Protein: CASSAGSWTSYNEQFF.

This clonotype was found many times. The V and J genes are TRBV29-1 and TRBJ1-2; D unclear. Germline V gives CDR1 SQVTM, CDR2 ANQGSEA. The V end was cut by 4 bases, the J end by 4 bases, with 13 bases between. The CDR3 is made up of 13 amino acids. Written as DNA, the CDR3 is TGCAGCGTTGTAACGGGGTCGGTCTATGGCTACACCTTC. Encoded protein: CSVVTGSVYGYTF.

This clonotype was seen many times. This chain connects TRBV5-5 to TRBJ2-5; TRBD1 or TRBD2 may be the D gene (5 bases each). V dropped 2 bases and J dropped 5 bases, with 16 bases sitting between them. The CDR3 contains 15 residues. The germline V gene encodes CDR1 SGHKS and CDR2 YYEKEE (reference sequence). The CDR3 coding sequence is TGTGCCAGCAGCTTTAGGTCCGGGGCCGGTGAGACCCAGTACTTC. Translating gives CASSFRSGAGETQYF.

This clonotype came up many times. V is TRBV2 and J is TRBJ1-5, with 8 nucleotides matching TRBD1. This CDR3 has 17 amino acids. Germline CDR1 is SNHLY and CDR2 is FYNNEI. J lost 0 bases, V lost 6 bases, and 10 bases had no gene match. The CDR3 DNA sequence: TGTGCCAGCAGAACAATCCAGGGGGCGGGTAGCAATCAGCCCCAGCATTTT. It encodes CASRTIQGAGSNQPQHF. Full variable domain (rest looked up from reference TRBV2 and TRBJ1-5): EPEVTQTPSHQVTQMGQEVILRCVPISNHLYFYWYRQILGQKVEFLVSFYNNEISEKSEIFDDQFSVERPDGSNFTLKIRSTKLEDSAMYFCASRTIQGAGSNQPQHFGDGTRLSIL.

The chain links TRBV29-1 to TRBJ2-7, with a tentative D call TRBD1 (6 bases). The CDR3 is made up of 12 amino acids. Between the trimmed V and J ends, which lost 8 bases and 4 bases, there was a span of 15 bases. CDR1 and CDR2 from the germline V gene are SQVTM and ANQGSEA. CDR3 nucleotides: TGCAGCTTGGACCCCAGGGGTTACGAGCAGTACTTC. As protein: CSLDPRGYEQYF.

In this sample, this clonotype turned up once. The DNA of the CDR3 is TGTGCCATCAGTGAAGTTAGGACTAGTAGGAATGAGCAGTTCTTC. Amino acid sequence: CAISEVRTSRNEQFF. V and J are TRBV10-3 and TRBJ2-1; 7 bases align to TRBD2. Germline lookup yields CDR1 ENHRY and CDR2 SYGVKD. The J segment lost 7 bases and the V segment lost 3 bases, leaving 9 bases of the junction unmatched. The CDR3 is 15 residues long.

The chain uses TRBV10-3 and TRBJ1-1, with 8 bases that match TRBD1. The CDR3 runs 13 residues. The V gene end was trimmed by 6 bases and the J gene end by 4 bases; junction bases not matched to a gene: 4. Germline V gene sequence: CDR1 ENHRY, CDR2 SYGVKD. The CDR3 is CAIRQGAGTEAFF. In DNA, the CDR3 is TGTGCCATCAGGCAGGGGGCTGGCACTGAAGCTTTCTTT.

This clonotype was counted only a few times. The rearrangement links TRBV4-1 to TRBJ1-3, with a possible D match to TRBD1 (6 bases). Between the trimmed V and J ends, which lost 0 bases and 0 bases, there was a span of 15 bases. Germline V lookup: CDR1 MGHRA, CDR2 YSYEKL. The CDR3 extends over 18 amino acids. The CDR3 DNA is TGCGCCAGCAGCCAAGAAGGGGGACCAGGCCACTCTGGAAACACCATATATTTT. This gives the protein CASSQEGGPGHSGNTIYF.

This clonotype came up many times. This chain links TRBV19 with TRBJ2-2, with D possibly TRBD1 on 5 matching bases. The germline V and J ends were trimmed by 3 bases and 3 bases, with 11 bases remaining between them. Per germline, CDR1 LNHDA and CDR2 SQIVND (reference sequence). The CDR3 consists of 15 residues. DNA for the CDR3: TGTGCCAGTAGTATCCCAGGGTTGGACACCGGGGAGCTGTTTTTT. Amino acids: CASSIPGLDTGELFF.

This clonotype was detected many times. This chain joins TRBV7-8 and TRBJ1-1, with a tentative D call TRBD1 (6 bases). The CDR3 runs 16 residues. CDR1 SGHVS and CDR2 FQNEAQ come from the germline V gene. V was pared by 1 base and J by 0 bases, with 12 bases between. CDR3 protein: CASSLGGRGVNTEAFF. CDR3 DNA: TGTGCCAGCAGCTTAGGGGGGCGGGGGGTGAACACTGAAGCTTTCTTT.

Concerning this clonotype itself: A much larger clone lies one base from this, so it may be a read error. The chain couples TRBV11-2 to TRBJ2-7, with TRBD1 as a possible D gene (6 bases). V lost 6 bases and J lost 2, with 8 bases in between. The CDR3 has 12 residues. Germline V CDR1 and CDR2: SGHAT, FQNNGV. The CDR3 bases are TGTGCCAGCAGATGGACAGCCTACGAGCAGTACTTC. Translating gives CASRWTAYEQYF.

The DNA of the CDR3 is TGCAGTGCCGAACACCGAGCGGGGGGTTCCTACAATGAGCAGTTCTTC. Translation: CSAEHRAGGSYNEQFF. J is TRBJ2-1 and V is TRBV20-1, with 9 bases matching TRBD2. The CDR3 runs to 16 residues. The ends lost 6 bases at V and 1 base at J; junction bases unmatched: 10. CDR1 and CDR2 from the germline V gene are DFQATT and SNEGSKA (reference sequence).

The chain is built from TRBV4-1 and TRBJ2-7, with 12 bases lining up with TRBD2. In germline, CDR1 is MGHRA, CDR2 YSYEKL. Trimming took 3 bases from V and 6 from J; bases not matched to a gene: 6. The CDR3 is 15 amino acids. CDR3 DNA sequence: TGCGCCAGCAGCCAGGGGACTAGCGGGTGGCTCGAGCAGTACTTC. This encodes CASSQGTSGWLEQYF.